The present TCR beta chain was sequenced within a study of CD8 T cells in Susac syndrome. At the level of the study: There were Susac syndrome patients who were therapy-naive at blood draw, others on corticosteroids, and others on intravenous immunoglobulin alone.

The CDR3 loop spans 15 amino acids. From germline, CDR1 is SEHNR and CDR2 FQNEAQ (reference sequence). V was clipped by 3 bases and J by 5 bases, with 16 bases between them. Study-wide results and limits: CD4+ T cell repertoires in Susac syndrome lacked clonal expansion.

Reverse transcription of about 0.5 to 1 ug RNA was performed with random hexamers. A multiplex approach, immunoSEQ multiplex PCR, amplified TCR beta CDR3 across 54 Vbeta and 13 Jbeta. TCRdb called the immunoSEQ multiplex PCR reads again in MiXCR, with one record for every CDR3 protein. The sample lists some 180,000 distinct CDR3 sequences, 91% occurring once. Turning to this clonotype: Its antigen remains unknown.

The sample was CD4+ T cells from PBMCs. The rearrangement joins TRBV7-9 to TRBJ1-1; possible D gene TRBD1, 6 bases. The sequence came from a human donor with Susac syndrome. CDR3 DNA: TGTGCCAGCAGCTTTGAACAGGGAGGAGGAACTGAAGCTTTCTTT. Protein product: CASSFEQGGGTEAFF.